This TCR beta chain was sequenced during a study of T-cell reconstitution after alpha-beta-depleted transplantation in children (dated by TCRdb to about 2016). General notes on the study: Using TCR repertoire profiling, the study followed T-cell immune reconstitution in a quantitative way in children after TCRalphabeta/CD19-depleted allogeneic hematopoietic cell transplantation. The paper as a whole reports these results and caveats: The frequencies of hyperexpanded clones fell over the following months, and after one year, T-cell counts and TCRbeta diversity were mostly attributed to newly produced T cells. In some patients, high TCRbeta diversity at day 60 was attributed to recipient T cells and intrathymic progenitors that had survived conditioning. About two months after transplant, the apparently early recovery of alphabetaT-cell counts reportedly depended on just several hundred clones that had expanded rapidly and came from non-depleted graft cells.

Remarks on this clonotype: Its antigen is currently not known. The sample holds no much larger clone one base away, and base qualities are not on file.

Explained via the paper, the treatment or condition label denotes: allogeneic hematopoietic cell transplantation with graft depleted of TCRalphabeta T cells and CD19 B cells. Transplant recipients were children who received TCRalphabeta/CD19-depleted allogeneic hematopoietic cell grafts. Trimming takes 4 bases from V and 3 bases from J, and the germline ends sit 15 bases apart. The CDR3 has 14 amino acids, counting the end cysteine and phenylalanine. Only the CDR3 DNA stays, 42 bases, in frame from base 1. As encoded in the germline V gene, CDR1 is SQVTM while CDR2 is ANQGSEA. To prepare the library, PCR was applied. The sequencing machine was an Illumina HiSeq 2500. Molecular barcoding was employed in the preparation of TCR libraries, with unique molecular identifiers being used to normalize TCRbeta repertoire quantification. TCRdb trimmed public reads at Q25 via fastp, called clones via MiXCR and kept in-frame beta chains. Each entry is one CDR3 protein sequence, shown with its most common DNA and genes. The sample contains about 980,000 distinct CDR3 sequences, roughly 29% of them found a single time. The top ten constitute under 30% of the sample.

The starting material was PBMCs, mostly from graft donor cells, obtained 360 days after TCRalphabeta/CD19-depleted stem cell transplant. The receptor's source is a boy less than two years old who had a stem cell transplant for SCID, so the T cells may come from the graft donor. The chain was built from TRBV29-1 and TRBJ2-5; TRBD1 is possibly the D segment (5 matching bases). CDR3 region: CSVASFLTEETQYF. The DNA sequence reads TGCAGCGTTGCCTCCTTCTTGACAGAAGAGACCCAGTACTTC.